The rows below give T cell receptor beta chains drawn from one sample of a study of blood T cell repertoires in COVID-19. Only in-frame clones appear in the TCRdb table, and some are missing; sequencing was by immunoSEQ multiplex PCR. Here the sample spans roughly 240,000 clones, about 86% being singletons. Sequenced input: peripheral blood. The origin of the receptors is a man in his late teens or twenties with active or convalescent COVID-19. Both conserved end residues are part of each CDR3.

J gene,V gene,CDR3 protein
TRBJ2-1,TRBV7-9,CASSPPGGRNNEQFF
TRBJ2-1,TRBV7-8,CASSLALFSEQFF
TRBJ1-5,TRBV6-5,CASIVHGSLDQPQHF
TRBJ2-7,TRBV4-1,CASSQDPGVEAYEQYF
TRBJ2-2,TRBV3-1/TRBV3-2,CASSQILAGELFF
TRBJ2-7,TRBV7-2,CASSLRRQGSHEQYF
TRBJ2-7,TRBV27,CASSPRLAGEQYF
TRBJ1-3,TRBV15,CATSRDPGGSGNTIYF
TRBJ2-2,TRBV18,CASSQNAYRDRGRGGELFF
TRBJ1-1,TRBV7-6,CASSLTEEAFF
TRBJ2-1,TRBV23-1,CASSHPRAGTGTYNEQFF
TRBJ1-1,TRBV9,CASRNRANEAFF
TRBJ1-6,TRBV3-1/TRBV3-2,CASSPTSVSYNSPLHF
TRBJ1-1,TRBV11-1,CASSLVGRANTEAFF
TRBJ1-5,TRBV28,CASSRQISNQPQHF
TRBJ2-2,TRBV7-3,CASPDCVPVLYTGELFF
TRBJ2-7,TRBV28,CAAGTGRDEQYF
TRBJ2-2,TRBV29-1,CSVEYTGVNTGELFF
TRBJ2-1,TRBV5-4,CASSVAGGSYNEQFF
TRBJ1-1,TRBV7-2,CASSLVAGMNTEAFF
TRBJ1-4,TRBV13,CASSAQGFTEKLFF
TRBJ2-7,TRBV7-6,CASSPGLAGDYEQYF
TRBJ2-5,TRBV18,CASSPPGETQYF
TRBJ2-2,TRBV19,CASTTRDTPNTGELFF
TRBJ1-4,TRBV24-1,CATSEGREEKLFF
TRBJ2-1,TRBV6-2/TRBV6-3,CASSYRSGSFNEQFF
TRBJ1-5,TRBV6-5,CASSRTGSSNQPQHF
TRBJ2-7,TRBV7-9,CASSQGRGSYEQYF
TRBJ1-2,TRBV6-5,CASSYSTGSGYYGYTF
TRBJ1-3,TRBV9,CASSVGTSTGNTIYF
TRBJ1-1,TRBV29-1,CSVGFITEAFF
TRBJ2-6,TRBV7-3,CASSSMGAGGANVLTF
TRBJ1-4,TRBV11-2,CASSLKSLNEKLFF
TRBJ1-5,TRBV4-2,CASSQVRTSPQHF
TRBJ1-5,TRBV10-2,CASKGAGNQPQHF
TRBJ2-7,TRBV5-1,CASRRTSATYEQYF
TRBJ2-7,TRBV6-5,CASSSRGRGYYEQYF
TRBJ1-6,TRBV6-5,CASKDWTYRNSPLHF
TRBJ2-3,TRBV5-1,CASHGGGLADTQYF
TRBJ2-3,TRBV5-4,CASSPGDRAQDTQYF
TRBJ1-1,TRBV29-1,CSVEGPLGTEAFF
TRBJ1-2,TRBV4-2,CASSQDARQGAVGYTF
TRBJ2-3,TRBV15,CATSRGTDRTDTQYF
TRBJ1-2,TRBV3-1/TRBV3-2,CASSQGYSVSLYGYTF
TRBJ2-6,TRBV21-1,CASSLGPGLAGENGANVLTF
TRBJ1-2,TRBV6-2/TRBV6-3,CASSYSTGFDGYTF
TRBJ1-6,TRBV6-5,CASRTRRSSSPLHF
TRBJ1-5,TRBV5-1,CASSPGGGQPQHF
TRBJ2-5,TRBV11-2,CASSSLLGQGEETQYF
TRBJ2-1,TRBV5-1,CASSPTGVGNEQFF